What follows are 22 T cell receptor beta chains derived from one specimen sequenced in a study of neoadjuvant anti-PD-1 for oral cavity cancer. Sample time point: after neoadjuvant nivolumab, at surgical resection. Libraries were prepared by immunoSEQ multiplex PCR; TCRdb keeps only in-frame clonotypes and omits some of them. The sample consists of about 42,000 clones, approximately 80% of them appearing once. Sequenced material: PBMCs, taken after nivolumab (anti-PD-1) treatment. The receptors come from a person between 40 and 80 years old with oral cavity squamous cell carcinoma.

This clone came up once. The rearrangement uses TRBV28 and TRBJ2-7; TRBD2 is a possible D gene (5 bases). This CDR3 is built from 11 residues. Germline loops: CDR1 MDHEN, CDR2 SYDVKM. The ends were cut back, 8 bases at V and 4 bases at J, with 9 bases in the middle. CDR3 amino acids: CASVREYEQYF. CDR3 coding DNA: TGTGCCAGCGTTAGGGAGTACGAGCAGTACTTC. The whole variable domain, remainder taken from reference TRBV28 and TRBJ2-7, is DVKVTQSSRYLVKRTGEKVFLECVQDMDHENMFWYRQDPGLGLRLIYFSYDVKMKEKGDIPEGYSVSREKKERFSLILESASTNQTSMYLCASVREYEQYFGPGTRLTVT.

This sequence joins TRBV28 and TRBJ1-2; 10 nucleotides align to TRBD1. Germline CDR1 and CDR2: MDHEN and SYDVKM. CDR3 length: 16 residues. V lost 2 bases and J lost 4; bases outside the gene matches: 7. The CDR3 DNA is TGTGCCAGCAGTTTAATCCGGACAGGGGGGAGCTATGGCTACACCTTC. The encoded protein is CASSLIRTGGSYGYTF.

The V and J genes are TRBV9 and TRBJ2-2; D remains unclear. Between the trimmed V and J ends, which lost 9 bases and 3 bases, there was a span of 24 bases. There are 17 residues in the CDR3. Germline V gene sequence: CDR1 SGDLS, CDR2 YYNGEE. CDR3 in amino acids: CATGPPKSSMDTGELFF. CDR3 DNA sequence: TGTGCCACCGGCCCCCCAAAGTCTTCTATGGACACCGGGGAGCTGTTTTTT.

The V call is TRBV7-9, the J call TRBJ2-5, with D unclear. V dropped 7 bases and J dropped 1 base, with 16 bases sitting between them. This CDR3 region has 15 residues. Germline CDR1 SEHNR, CDR2 FQNEAQ (reference sequence). CDR3 residues: CASISTVQSQETQYF. The CDR3 region has the DNA TGTGCCAGCATCTCCACAGTCCAGAGCCAAGAGACCCAGTACTTC.

In its sample, this clone was seen a few times. This chain joins TRBV4-2 and TRBJ1-3; no clear D. Germline V lookup: CDR1 LGHNA, CDR2 YNFKEQ. V lost 0 bases and J 0 bases, leaving 6 bases between the germline ends. The CDR3 contains 15 residues. The CDR3 coding sequence is TGTGCCAGCAGCCAAGATCTAAACTCTGGAAACACCATATATTTT. This codes for CASSQDLNSGNTIYF.

The V call is TRBV12-5, the J call TRBJ2-2; possible D gene TRBD2, 6 bases. Germline assignment: CDR1 LGHNT and CDR2 FRNRAP. The CDR3 covers 17 residues. The V end was cut by 1 base, the J end by 0 bases, with 12 bases between. The CDR3 loop is CASGLGSGVANTGELFF. The CDR3 nucleotides read TGTGCTAGTGGTTTGGGGTCGGGAGTGGCGAACACCGGGGAGCTGTTTTTT.

The count of this clone is one. The V call is TRBV15, the J call TRBJ2-7; 8 bases are a match to TRBD2. J gave up 5 bases and V 5 bases, and 11 bases lay outside the gene matches. The CDR3 totals 15 residues. Germline-derived CDR1 and CDR2 are LNHNV and YYDKDF (reference sequence). The CDR3 coding sequence is TGTGCCACCAGCGGGCGGGGGGCCCCTAGGAACGAGCAGTACTTC. It encodes CATSGRGAPRNEQYF.

J is TRBJ2-7 and V is TRBV2; 7 nucleotides agree with TRBD1. The V and J ends lost 8 bases and 5 bases, in that order; junction bases with no gene match: 6. CDR1 is SNHLY, CDR2 FYNNEI, per germline. The CDR3 consists of 12 residues. The CDR3 DNA sequence: TGTGCCAGCGGGATACAGGGGAACGAGCAGTACTTC. As protein: CASGIQGNEQYF.

The chain recombines TRBV7-9 with TRBJ2-7; 13 nucleotides align to TRBD2. The CDR3 covers 15 residues. Trimming cost V 7 bases and J 4 bases; bases outside gene matches: 7. CDR1 and CDR2 from the germline V gene are SEHNR and FQNEAQ (reference sequence). The CDR3 DNA reads TGTGCCAGCACCGGGACTAGCGGGGATAGGTACGAGCAGTACTTC. It encodes CASTGTSGDRYEQYF.

This clone was recorded a few times. The chain employs TRBV10-3 and TRBJ2-3; 12 bases align to TRBD1. V trimming: 4 bases; J trimming: 3 bases; junction bases outside the gene matches: 11. This CDR3 has 18 residues. CDR1 and CDR2 (germline): ENHRY, SYGVKD. The CDR3 sequence is CAISGGQGAESRTDTQYF. In nucleotides, the CDR3 is TGTGCCATCAGTGGGGGACAGGGGGCGGAAAGTAGGACAGATACGCAGTATTTT.

The table lists this clone with a few counts. The V call is TRBV18, the J call TRBJ2-5; 13 bases line up with TRBD2. The CDR3 totals 15 residues. In germline, CDR1 is KGHSH, CDR2 LQKENI. Germline trimming cut 3 bases from V and 2 bases from J; bases unmatched to any gene: 0. The CDR3 nucleotides read TGTGCCAGCTCACCGGGACTAGCGGGGCAAGAGACCCAGTACTTC. Its protein product is CASSPGLAGQETQYF.

The V gene is TRBV19, the J gene TRBJ2-1; D is possibly TRBD2 (5 bases). With 5 bases removed from V and 7 bases from J, the gap between germline ends came to 12 bases. From germline, CDR1 is LNHDA and CDR2 SQIVND (reference sequence). CDR3 length: 13 amino acids. CDR3 region: CASSFARGNEQFF. In nucleotides, the CDR3 is TGTGCCAGTAGTTTTGCTAGAGGGAATGAGCAGTTCTTC.

V usage is TRBV2 and J usage is TRBJ1-1; TRBD1 matches at 8 bases. CDR1 and CDR2 from the germline V gene are SNHLY and FYNNEI. J gave up 5 bases and V 6 bases, and 8 bases lay outside the gene matches. This CDR3 contains 14 residues. CDR3 in DNA: TGTGCCAGCAGCATGACAGGGGTCGGGACTGAAGCTTTCTTT. It translates to CASSMTGVGTEAFF.

This clone came up once. V gene TRBV19 combines with J gene TRBJ1-6; D is undetermined. Trimming pared 3 bases from V and 7 bases from J, leaving 13 bases between. Germline V gene sequence: CDR1 LNHDA, CDR2 SQIVND (reference sequence). The CDR3 has 15 amino acids. The CDR3 spells CASSIKGGLNSPLHF. In nucleotides, the CDR3 is TGTGCCAGTAGTATCAAAGGAGGGTTGAATTCACCCCTCCACTTT.

The chain recombines TRBV19 with TRBJ2-7; TRBD1 agrees at 10 bases. V trimming: 6 bases; J trimming: 5 bases; junction bases outside the gene matches: 7. Germline CDR1 and CDR2: LNHDA and SQIVND (reference sequence). The CDR3 consists of 14 residues. The CDR3 DNA reads as TGTGCCAGTAGAACCACCGGGACAGGGGACGAGCAGTACTTC. Its translation: CASRTTGTGDEQYF.

This chain uses TRBV5-6 with TRBJ2-5; D may match TRBD1 or TRBD2 (5 bases each). This CDR3 region has 14 residues. V was clipped by 2 bases and J by 5 bases, with 13 bases between them. CDR1 and CDR2 (germline): SGHDT, YYEEEE. The CDR3 nucleotides read TGTGCCAGCAGCTTAGGGGACCTGGGGGAGACCCAGTACTTC. Protein product: CASSLGDLGETQYF.

The chain combines TRBV6-6 with TRBJ1-5; 7 bases line up with TRBD1. The junction had 10 bases not matched to a gene; V was cut back by 6 bases and J by 5 bases. Germline CDR1 reads MNHNY; CDR2 reads SVGAGI (reference sequence). CDR3 length equals 15 residues. CDR3 sequence: CASRISGQHYQPQHF. CDR3 coding DNA: TGTGCCAGCAGGATATCGGGACAGCACTATCAGCCCCAGCATTTT.

Only a few counts were recorded for this clone. The rearrangement uses TRBV27 and TRBJ1-1; D unclear. CDR3 length: 14 amino acids. V was shortened by 2 bases and J by 0 bases, with 7 bases between the two germline ends. The germline V gene encodes CDR1 MNHEY and CDR2 SMNVEV (reference sequence). The CDR3 sequence: CASSLGSVNTEAFF. The DNA for the CDR3 is TGTGCCAGCAGTTTAGGGTCCGTGAACACTGAAGCTTTCTTT.

V and J are TRBV5-4 and TRBJ2-3, with TRBD2 identical over 8 bases. CDR1 is SGHNT and CDR2 is YYREEE in the germline V gene (reference sequence). The CDR3 sequence is 16 residues long. Trimming cost V 0 bases and J 4 bases; bases outside gene matches: 7. CDR3 residues: CASSLVGGGYADTQYF. CDR3 coding DNA: TGTGCCAGCAGCTTGGTAGGCGGGGGGTACGCAGATACGCAGTATTTT.

This sequence joins TRBV18 and TRBJ1-1, with 7 bases identical to TRBD1. The germline CDR1 and CDR2 sequences are KGHSH and LQKENI. J was trimmed by 4 bases and V by 6 bases; bases with no gene match: 8. CDR3 size: 14 residues. CDR3 protein: CASSPPTGVTEAFF. The DNA of the CDR3 is TGTGCCAGCTCGCCCCCCACAGGGGTCACTGAAGCTTTCTTT.

The V gene is TRBV29-1, the J gene TRBJ2-7, with TRBD1 matching 11 bases. Trimming took 3 bases from V and 3 from J; bases not matched to a gene: 1. From germline, CDR1 is SQVTM and CDR2 ANQGSEA. The CDR3 is 13 residues long. The CDR3 spells CSVEGTGGYEQYF. The CDR3 DNA is TGCAGCGTTGAGGGGACAGGGGGCTACGAGCAGTACTTC.

A few counts support this clone. The J gene is TRBJ1-2, the V gene TRBV5-1, with D unresolved. This CDR3 spans 14 amino acids. Per germline, CDR1 SGHRS and CDR2 YFSETQ. Trimming stripped 4 bases from V and 0 bases from J, with 10 bases between. CDR3 nucleotides: TGCGCCAGCAGCAGTTCCGGGTCTAACTATGGCTACACCTTC. Translating it yields CASSSSGSNYGYTF.